The 12 T cell receptor beta chains reported below all come from one sample, sequenced in a study of T cells after yellow fever vaccination. MiXCR, run by TCRdb on the 5' RACE reads, gives a single entry per CDR3 protein. The sample consists of 110,000 to 150,000 distinct CDR3 sequences, more than 6.5% of them appearing once. The sequences come from CD4+ T cells sorted from PBMCs, collected 10 days after the yellow fever booster vaccination. The origin of the receptors is a man in his thirties or forties who received the YFV17D yellow fever vaccine.

The chain combines TRBV12-3 or TRBV12-4 with TRBJ1-3, with no clear D. Trimming took 5 bases from V and 11 from J, leaving 13 bases between them. The CDR3 extends over 12 amino acids. The CDR3 sequence: CASSPPGVSIYF. CDR3 DNA sequence: TGTGCCAGCAGTCCCCCCGGTGTCTCCATATATTTT.

This clonotype has at least ten counts. CDR3 in amino acids: CASSQNNLAVWSRNEQFF. CDR3 nucleotide sequence: TGTGCCAGCAGCCAGAATAACCTAGCGGTTTGGAGTCGGAATGAGCAGTTCTTC. This chain links TRBV3-1 with TRBJ2-1; 7 nucleotides match TRBD2. With 3 bases clipped from V and 7 bases from J, the junction kept 18 bases outside the gene matches. The CDR3 runs 18 residues. The V gene's germline CDR1 is LGHDT and CDR2 YNNKEL (reference sequence).

This clonotype was found many times. The CDR3 loop is CASSPTGPGELFF. The DNA of the CDR3 is TGTGCCAGCAGCCCGACAGGGCCCGGGGAGCTGTTTTTT. The chain uses TRBV12-3 or TRBV12-4 and TRBJ2-2, with TRBD1 matching over 7 bases. J was trimmed by 6 bases and V by 6 bases; bases with no gene match: 4. This CDR3 is 13 amino acids long.

This clonotype was detected many times. This chain uses TRBV29-1 with TRBJ2-7; 8 nucleotides agree with TRBD1. Trimming cost V 1 base and J 9 bases; bases outside gene matches: 5. Germline V CDR1 and CDR2: SQVTM, ANQGSEA. The CDR3 extends over 12 amino acids. The CDR3 is CSVEGTGRTQYF. CDR3 nucleotides: TGCAGCGTTGAAGGGACAGGGAGAACGCAGTACTTC.

This chain joins TRBV28 and TRBJ1-1; 7 bases are a match to TRBD1. The CDR3 covers 15 residues. J gave up 1 base and V 7 bases, and 9 bases lay outside the gene matches. Germline V gives CDR1 MDHEN, CDR2 SYDVKM. The CDR3 loop is CASIPAGTENTEAFF. The CDR3 DNA reads as TGTGCCAGCATTCCTGCCGGGACAGAGAACACTGAAGCTTTCTTT.

This clonotype appeared many times. The chain links TRBV20-1 to TRBJ2-5; the D is unclear. The V gene lost 6 bases and the J gene lost 0 bases, with 8 bases spanning the gap. The CDR3 totals 12 residues. From germline, CDR1 is DFQATT and CDR2 SNEGSKA (reference sequence). The CDR3 region is CSASKYQETQYF. In DNA, the CDR3 is TGCAGTGCCAGCAAGTACCAAGAGACCCAGTACTTC.

Ten or more counts support this clonotype. The J gene is TRBJ1-4, the V gene TRBV27; D gene uncertain. The CDR3 has 15 amino acids. Germline V gives CDR1 MNHEY, CDR2 SMNVEV (reference sequence). Trimming shortened V by 0 bases and J by 4 bases, and 9 bases separated the two germline ends. The CDR3 DNA reads as TGTGCCAGCAGTTTATCCAGGAGCGGTAATGAAAAACTGTTTTTT. Translated, it gives CASSLSRSGNEKLFF.

This clonotype was counted between two and nine times. V usage is TRBV5-4 and J usage is TRBJ1-2; TRBD1 is a possible D gene (5 bases). The V gene's germline CDR1 is SGHNT and CDR2 YYREEE (reference sequence). The CDR3 covers 13 residues. V dropped 7 bases and J dropped 2 bases, with 12 bases sitting between them. Here the CDR3 reads CASARGENYGYTF. Here the CDR3 DNA reads TGTGCCAGCGCACGGGGGGAGAACTATGGCTACACCTTC.

This clonotype was seen ten or more times. This rearrangement joins TRBV7-2 to TRBJ2-7, with D uncertain. The CDR3 loop spans 12 amino acids. Germline CDR1 SGHTA, CDR2 FQGNSA. V was cut by 5 bases and J by 5 bases, with 10 bases left in between. CDR3 in amino acids: CASSRSNHEQYF. In DNA form, the CDR3 reads TGTGCCAGCAGCCGGTCTAACCACGAGCAGTACTTC. The full variable domain, in which reference TRBV7-2 and TRBJ2-7 provide the parts outside the CDR3, is GAGVSQSPSNKVTEKGKDVELRCDPISGHTALYWYRQSLGQGLEFLIYFQGNSAPDKSGLPSDRFSAERTGGSVSTLTIQRTQQEDSAVYLCASSRSNHEQYFGPGTRLTVT.

This clonotype was found many times. The gene calls are TRBV20-1 and TRBJ2-7; the match to TRBD2 covers 7 bases. The ends lost 5 bases at V and 4 bases at J; junction bases unmatched: 14. The length of the CDR3 is 15 residues. Germline V gene sequence: CDR1 DFQATT, CDR2 SNEGSKA (reference sequence). The CDR3 sequence: CSADIRREKTYEQYF. DNA of the CDR3: TGCAGTGCTGATATTCGGCGGGAGAAAACGTACGAGCAGTACTTC.

In this sample, this clonotype turned up a few times. The gene calls are TRBV7-8 and TRBJ2-3; weak D call: TRBD2 (6 bases). This CDR3 is 14 amino acids long. Trimming took 8 bases from V and 0 from J, leaving 12 bases between them. The V gene's germline CDR1 is SGHVS and CDR2 FQNEAQ. This CDR3 is CASRLEFSTDTQYF. The DNA for the CDR3 is TGTGCCAGCCGACTAGAGTTTAGCACAGATACGCAGTATTTT.

This clonotype was seen at least ten times. The chain combines TRBV5-1 with TRBJ1-3; D is unclear. V was clipped by 0 bases and J by 0 bases, with 7 bases between them. Germline V lookup: CDR1 SGHRS, CDR2 YFSETQ. The CDR3 spans 15 residues. The CDR3 nucleotides read TGCGCCAGCAGCTTGGGGCAGCCCTCTGGAAACACCATATATTTT. As protein: CASSLGQPSGNTIYF.